The present T cell receptor beta chain was sequenced within a study of T cell repertoires in aging, cancer and after chemotherapy. Study-level points and caveats: These repertoire data do not allow conclusions about immunological memory after chemotherapy. Loss of evenness, beyond lost richness, contributed to age-related TCR diversity decline in cancer patients. Rebound thymic output was suggested by rising median generation probability during chemotherapy in each cancer cohort.

In regard to this clonotype: Antigen: not known.

Peripheral blood genomic DNA, not sorted cells or RNA, was the template. V dropped 3 bases and J dropped 7; count of bases not matched to a gene: 15. The length of the CDR3 is 17 residues. Multiplex touch-down PCR with TRB-A/B primers amplified rearranged V-D-J TRB sequences. Each CDR3 protein gets one entry after TCRdb re-called the multiplex PCR reads with MiXCR. The table lists just under 10,000 distinct CDR3 sequences, 35% to 40% of them singletons, with 9.9% in the top ten. The material sequenced was blood. The chain uses TRBV12-3 or TRBV12-4 and TRBJ1-5; 7 positions match TRBD1. The receptor was derived from a human donor in good health. The CDR3 protein is CASSLVAGGTVKQPQHF. Written as DNA, the CDR3 is TGTGCCAGCAGTTTGGTGGCAGGGGGTACGGTAAAACAGCCCCAGCATTTT.